These 4 T cell receptor beta chains came from one sample sequenced in a study of T cells after yellow fever vaccination. Via MiXCR, TCRdb re-called the 5' RACE reads, giving one row per CDR3 protein. The sample records about 400,000 distinct CDR3 sequences, roughly 6.1% being singletons. Sequencing used PBMCs, obtained 5 days after the yellow fever booster vaccination. These receptors were collected from a man aged 30 to 39 who received the YFV17D yellow fever vaccine.

The CDR3 sequence: CASSEQRGTGELFF. The CDR3 DNA reads TGCGCCAGCAGTGAGCAGCGTGGCACCGGGGAGCTGTTTTTT. The V gene is TRBV10-2, the J gene TRBJ2-2; no clear D. V dropped 2 bases and J dropped 4 bases, with 8 bases sitting between them. Germline-derived CDR1 and CDR2 are WSHSY and SAAADI. The CDR3 totals 14 residues.

This clonotype has a count of ten or more. The chain has TRBV28 and TRBJ2-7; the match to TRBD2 covers 10 bases. The germline V gene encodes CDR1 MDHEN and CDR2 SYDVKM. Trimming removed 9 bases from V and 2 bases from J; junction bases left unmatched: 10. This CDR3 has 15 amino acids. The CDR3 nucleotides are TGTGCCAGTACCCCGGGACTAGCGAGAACCTACGAGCAGTACTTC. This gives the protein CASTPGLARTYEQYF.

This clonotype has ten or more counts. The chain couples TRBV7-9 to TRBJ1-1, with unresolved D. The CDR3 has 13 residues. With 1 base removed from V and 3 bases from J, the gap between germline ends came to 6 bases. Germline V lookup: CDR1 SEHNR, CDR2 FQNEAQ (reference sequence). In DNA form, the CDR3 reads TGTGCCAGCAGCTTAGACAGCCACACTGAAGCTTTCTTT. Protein sequence: CASSLDSHTEAFF.

This clonotype was counted a few times. The genes are TRBV20-1 and TRBJ2-1; 10 nucleotides agree with TRBD1. CDR1 is DFQATT and CDR2 is SNEGSKA in the germline V gene (reference sequence). Trimming removed 6 bases from V and 5 bases from J; junction bases left unmatched: 10. CDR3 size: 15 residues. The CDR3 here is CSAPLGTGVNNEQFF. The CDR3 bases are TGCAGTGCCCCCCTGGGGACAGGGGTAAACAATGAGCAGTTCTTC.